These 24 T cell receptor beta chains were all obtained from the same sample, sequenced in a study of human thymus T cells. Assay used: immunoSEQ multiplex PCR; TCRdb lists only in-frame clones, some missing. This sample yields about 60,000 clones, of which about 94% are seen a single time; over 5% belongs to the top ten. Material for sequencing was blood. The source of these receptors is a boy under two years old with a congenital heart defect but otherwise immunologically healthy.

V gene TRBV5-4 combines with J gene TRBJ2-2; D call uncertain. Per germline, CDR1 SGHNT and CDR2 YYREEE (reference sequence). V shed 2 bases and J shed 4 bases, with 6 bases lying between them. This CDR3 comprises 13 residues. CDR3: CASSLAATGELFF. CDR3 sequence (DNA): TGTGCCAGCAGCTTAGCTGCCACCGGGGAGCTGTTTTTT.

The genes are TRBV6-5 and TRBJ2-1; TRBD2 aligns across 8 bases. Germline V gene data show CDR1 as MNHEY and CDR2 as SVGAGI. V lost 2 bases and J lost 1; bases outside the gene matches: 4. The CDR3 spans 16 residues. This CDR3 is CASSYGAGGSYNEQFF. Here the CDR3 DNA reads TGTGCCAGCAGTTACGGCGCGGGGGGTTCCTACAATGAGCAGTTCTTC.

This rearrangement joins TRBV10-2 to TRBJ1-5, with 8 bases fitting TRBD1. Looked up from germline, CDR1 is WSHSY and CDR2 is SAAADI. With V trimmed by 4 bases and J by 6 bases, 8 bases remained unmatched. This CDR3 contains 15 residues. The DNA for the CDR3 is TGCGCCAGCAGTGTTGCAGGGGGCGCGGGTCAGCCCCAGCATTTT. Translated: CASSVAGGAGQPQHF.

This sequence joins TRBV4-3 and TRBJ2-5; 10 nucleotides match TRBD2. V lost 0 bases and J lost 2; bases outside the gene matches: 6. Per the germline V gene, CDR1 is LGHNA and CDR2 is YSLEER. There are 17 residues in the CDR3. CDR3 sequence (DNA): TGCGCCAGCAGCCAAGATGGCGGACTAGCGGTTCAAGAGACCCAGTACTTC. Protein: CASSQDGGLAVQETQYF.

The V gene is TRBV28, the J gene TRBJ2-7, with TRBD2 matching over 7 bases. CDR1 and CDR2 (germline): MDHEN, SYDVKM. V was clipped by 2 bases and J by 0 bases; unmatched bases: 4. The CDR3 is 15 residues long. The DNA of the CDR3 is TGTGCCAGCAGTTTAGCTGGCGGGAGCTCCTACGAGCAGTACTTC. It codes for CASSLAGGSSYEQYF.

This rearrangement joins TRBV7-9 to TRBJ1-2, with unresolved D. The CDR3 covers 12 residues. Looked up from germline, CDR1 is SEHNR and CDR2 is FQNEAQ (reference sequence). Between the trimmed V and J ends, which lost 5 bases and 3 bases, there was a span of 7 bases. CDR3 sequence reads: CASSREDYGYTF. The CDR3 bases are TGTGCCAGCAGCAGGGAAGACTATGGCTACACCTTC.

Only one count was recorded for this clone. The genes are TRBV15 and TRBJ2-1; D tentatively fits TRBD1 or TRBD2 (6 bases each). The germline gives CDR1 LNHNV, CDR2 YYDKDF (reference sequence). CDR3 length equals 15 residues. V was shortened by 2 bases and J by 6 bases, with 14 bases between the two germline ends. The CDR3 loop is CATSRPGAGGNEQFF. The CDR3, as DNA: TGTGCCACCAGCAGACCGGGGGCCGGCGGCAATGAGCAGTTCTTC.

The V call is TRBV6-5, the J call TRBJ1-4, with 8 bases lining up with TRBD1. The ends lost 0 bases at V and 6 bases at J; junction bases unmatched: 6. The germline V gene encodes CDR1 MNHEY and CDR2 SVGAGI. This CDR3 comprises 16 residues. The CDR3 nucleotides read TGTGCCAGCAGTTACTCGGCGGACAGGGCCTATGAAAAACTGTTTTTT. This encodes CASSYSADRAYEKLFF.

V gene TRBV4-1 combines with J gene TRBJ1-1, with a tentative D call TRBD1 (5 bases). CDR1 is MGHRA, CDR2 YSYEKL, per germline. The V end lost 3 bases, the J end lost 4 bases, and 9 bases lay between the germline ends. The CDR3 contains 13 residues. This CDR3 is CASSHREATEAFF. The CDR3 DNA reads as TGCGCCAGCAGCCACAGGGAGGCCACTGAAGCTTTCTTT.

The chain employs TRBV5-1 and TRBJ2-7, with a tentative D call TRBD1 (5 bases). CDR1 SGHRS and CDR2 YFSETQ come from the germline V gene. Trimming left V 5 bases short and J 2 bases short, with 17 bases between. The CDR3 loop spans 15 amino acids. CDR3 in amino acids: CASSPIGAGTYEQYF. Written as DNA, the CDR3 is TGCGCCAGCAGTCCCATTGGGGCAGGGACCTACGAGCAGTACTTC.

This clone was seen just once. The CDR3, as DNA: TGTGCCTGGAGTGTACACATCTCTGGGGCCAACGTCCTGACTTTC. This gives the protein CAWSVHISGANVLTF. The chain employs TRBV30 and TRBJ2-6; D is undetermined. This CDR3 is 15 amino acids long. V was clipped by 0 bases and J by 0 bases, with 6 bases between them. Looked up from germline, CDR1 is GTSNPN and CDR2 is SVGIG (reference sequence).

The chain couples TRBV5-6 to TRBJ1-5, with a tentative D call TRBD1 (5 bases). The CDR3 length is 15 residues. Germline V lookup: CDR1 SGHDT, CDR2 YYEEEE. Trimming stripped 0 bases from V and 7 bases from J, with 14 bases between. The CDR3 DNA is TGTGCCAGCAGCTTGGGGGGGTCTTTACTCCAGCCCCAGCATTTT. This translates into CASSLGGSLLQPQHF.

V usage is TRBV6-5 and J usage is TRBJ2-1; D is perhaps TRBD2 (5 bases). With 5 bases removed from V and 0 bases from J, the gap between germline ends came to 11 bases. CDR3 length: 15 amino acids. Germline V gene sequence: CDR1 MNHEY, CDR2 SVGAGI. CDR3 amino acids: CASSTSGSSYNEQFF. In DNA form, the CDR3 reads TGTGCCAGCAGTACCTCGGGGAGCTCCTACAATGAGCAGTTCTTC.

The V gene is TRBV6-1, the J gene TRBJ2-7; the D is unclear. Trimming cost V 1 base and J 1 base, with 5 bases left between them. Per germline, CDR1 MNHNS and CDR2 SASEGT. This CDR3 contains 13 residues. CDR3 residues: CASSEGPSYEQYF. The CDR3 bases are TGTGCCAGCAGTGAAGGGCCTTCCTACGAGCAGTACTTC.

This clone was seen once. The chain employs TRBV15 and TRBJ2-5; D call uncertain. The V gene lost 0 bases and the J gene lost 5 bases, with 10 bases spanning the gap. The CDR3 is 14 amino acids. CDR1 is LNHNV, CDR2 YYDKDF, per germline (reference sequence). The CDR3 DNA sequence: TGTGCCACCAGCAGAGATGTGGCGACGGAGACCCAGTACTTC. As protein: CATSRDVATETQYF.

This rearrangement joins TRBV6-4 to TRBJ1-5, with 8 nucleotides matching TRBD1. Germline values: CDR1 MRHNA, CDR2 SNTAGT. The CDR3 spans 17 residues. V was pared by 4 bases and J by 3 bases, with 11 bases of the junction left unmatched. DNA for the CDR3: TGTGCCAGCAGTGCCACGGACAGGGAGCATTTCAATCAGCCCCAGCATTTT. It translates to CASSATDREHFNQPQHF.

This chain links TRBV2 with TRBJ2-5, with 7 bases identical to TRBD1. The CDR3 is 14 amino acids. Trimming at V came to 6 bases and at J to 0 bases, leaving 4 bases not matched to a gene. Germline CDR1 SNHLY, CDR2 FYNNEI. CDR3 in DNA: TGTGCCAGCAGCCAGACAGGGTACCAAGAGACCCAGTACTTC. Translating it yields CASSQTGYQETQYF.

This chain connects TRBV6-1 to TRBJ2-7; D may be TRBD1 (6 bases). V lost 2 bases and J lost 2, with 10 bases in between. The CDR3 totals 14 residues. From germline, CDR1 is MNHNS and CDR2 SASEGT. The DNA of the CDR3 is TGTGCCAGCAGTGAAAGGGCAGGGGCCTACGAGCAGTACTTC. Its translation: CASSERAGAYEQYF.

The chain employs TRBV27 and TRBJ1-2; a possible D gene is TRBD1 (5 bases). CDR1 and CDR2 (germline): MNHEY, SMNVEV (reference sequence). The CDR3 spans 13 residues. Trimming left V 4 bases short and J 4 bases short, with 10 bases between. The CDR3 DNA sequence: TGTGCCAGCAGTTCCCGGGGGTCCTATGGCTACACCTTC. Protein: CASSSRGSYGYTF.

The rearrangement uses TRBV20-1 and TRBJ1-5; D remains ambiguous. This CDR3 is 9 amino acids long. Germline loops: CDR1 DFQATT, CDR2 SNEGSKA (reference sequence). Trimming removed 2 bases at V and 7 bases at J, with 0 bases between. CDR3 DNA: TGCAGTGCTAGACAGCCCCAGCATTTT. Translation gives CSARQPQHF.

This rearrangement joins TRBV2 to TRBJ2-5, with a weak D call TRBD2 (6 bases). The CDR3 is 13 amino acids. From germline, CDR1 is SNHLY and CDR2 FYNNEI. Trimming left V 4 bases short and J 2 bases short, with 8 bases between. The CDR3 DNA reads as TGTGCCAGCAGTGCTAGCGTACAAGAGACCCAGTACTTC. It encodes CASSASVQETQYF.

The chain is built from TRBV6-6 and TRBJ2-5; D gene unclear. CDR1 and CDR2 from the germline V gene are MNHNY and SVGAGI (reference sequence). V lost 4 bases, J lost 5 bases, and 14 bases lay in between. This CDR3 comprises 14 residues. The CDR3 DNA sequence: TGTGCCAGCAGTTCCCACAGCGCCCGGGAGACCCAGTACTTC. Translation: CASSSHSARETQYF.

This chain connects TRBV7-2 to TRBJ2-1, with 7 bases aligning to TRBD2. In germline, CDR1 is SGHTA, CDR2 FQGNSA. The CDR3 extends over 16 amino acids. The V and J ends lost 2 bases and 1 base, in that order; junction bases with no gene match: 5. CDR3 sequence reads: CASSLLAEPSYNEQFF. CDR3 DNA: TGTGCCAGCAGCTTACTAGCGGAGCCTTCCTACAATGAGCAGTTCTTC.

The rearrangement joins TRBV4-3 to TRBJ1-6; D might be TRBD1 (6 bases). CDR1 is LGHNA and CDR2 is YSLEER in the germline V gene. Trimming removed 1 base from V and 0 bases from J, with 13 bases in between. There are 18 residues in the CDR3. CDR3: CASSQVFKGGSYNSPLHF. The CDR3 DNA is TGCGCCAGCAGCCAAGTATTTAAAGGGGGCTCCTATAATTCACCCCTCCACTTT.